Below, one T cell receptor beta chain is given with its context. The antigen is unknown. The table came from immunoSEQ multiplex PCR; TCRdb's copy has only in-frame clones and leaves some out. The sample yields just over 200,000 clones, approximately 75% seen once. These data belong to a study of cytotoxic CD8 clonotypes in ibrutinib-treated CLL. Study-level results: The study found public clonotypes uncommon, contracting or stable on treatment.

The ends lost 1 base at V and 3 bases at J; junction bases unmatched: 3. CDR3 length: 14 amino acids. From germline, CDR1 is SGHAT and CDR2 FQNNGV. The specimen was PBMCs, collected after 12 months of ibrutinib treatment. The rearrangement links TRBV11-2 to TRBJ2-7; 7 bases are a match to TRBD1. The sequence was collected from a human donor with chronic lymphocytic leukemia. CDR3 in amino acids: CASSLGSGGYEQYF. The DNA for the CDR3 is TGTGCCAGCAGCTTAGGGTCAGGGGGCTACGAGCAGTACTTC.